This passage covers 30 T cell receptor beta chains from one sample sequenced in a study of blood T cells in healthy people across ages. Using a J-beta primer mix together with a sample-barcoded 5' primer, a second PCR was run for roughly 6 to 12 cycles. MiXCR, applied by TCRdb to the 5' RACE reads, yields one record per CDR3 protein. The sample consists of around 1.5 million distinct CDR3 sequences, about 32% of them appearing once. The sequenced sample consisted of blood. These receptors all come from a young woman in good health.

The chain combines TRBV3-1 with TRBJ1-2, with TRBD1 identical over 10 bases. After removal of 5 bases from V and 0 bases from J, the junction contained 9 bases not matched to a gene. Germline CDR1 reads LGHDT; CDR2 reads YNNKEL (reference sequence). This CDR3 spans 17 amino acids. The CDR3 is CASSSWDRGVANYGYTF. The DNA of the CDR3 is TGTGCCAGCAGCTCATGGGACAGGGGCGTAGCTAACTATGGCTACACCTTC.

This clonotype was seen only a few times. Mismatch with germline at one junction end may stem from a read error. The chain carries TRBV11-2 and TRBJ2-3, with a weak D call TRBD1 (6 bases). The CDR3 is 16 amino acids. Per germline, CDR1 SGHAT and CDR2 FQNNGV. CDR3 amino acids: CGSSLDQGSSTDTQYF. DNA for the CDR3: TGTGGCAGCAGCTTAGATCAGGGGAGTAGCACAGATACGCAGTATTTT.

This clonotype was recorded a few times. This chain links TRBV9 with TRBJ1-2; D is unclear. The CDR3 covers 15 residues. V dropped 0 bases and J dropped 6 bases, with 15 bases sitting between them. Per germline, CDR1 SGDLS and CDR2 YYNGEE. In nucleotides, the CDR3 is TGTGCCAGCAGCGTAGCTTCATCGGATTTGAATGGCTACACCTTC. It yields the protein CASSVASSDLNGYTF.

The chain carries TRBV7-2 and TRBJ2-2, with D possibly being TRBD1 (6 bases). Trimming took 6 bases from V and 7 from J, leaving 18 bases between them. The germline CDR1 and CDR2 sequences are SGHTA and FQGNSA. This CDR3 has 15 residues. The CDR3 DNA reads TGTGCCAGCAGTTCGAACAGGGTGGGCATCGGGGAGCTGTTTTTT. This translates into CASSSNRVGIGELFF.

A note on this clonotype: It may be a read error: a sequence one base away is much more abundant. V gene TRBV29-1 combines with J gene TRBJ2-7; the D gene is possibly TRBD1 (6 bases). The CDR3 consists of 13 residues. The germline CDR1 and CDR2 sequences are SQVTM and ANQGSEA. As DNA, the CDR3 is TGCAACGTCCCCGGACAGTCCAGCTACGAGCAGTACTTC. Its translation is CNVPGQSSYEQYF.

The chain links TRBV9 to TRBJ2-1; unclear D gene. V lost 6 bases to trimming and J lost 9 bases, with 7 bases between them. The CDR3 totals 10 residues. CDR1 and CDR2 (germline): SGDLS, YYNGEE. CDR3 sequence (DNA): TGTGCCAGCAAGTGCAGTGAGCAGTTCTTC. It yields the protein CASKCSEQFF.

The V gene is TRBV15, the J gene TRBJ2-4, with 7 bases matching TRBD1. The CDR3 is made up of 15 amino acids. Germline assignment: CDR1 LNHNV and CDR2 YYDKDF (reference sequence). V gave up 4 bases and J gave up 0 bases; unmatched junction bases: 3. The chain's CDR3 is CATSIQGIAKNIQYF. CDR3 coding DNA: TGTGCCACCAGCATACAGGGGATAGCCAAAAACATTCAGTACTTC.

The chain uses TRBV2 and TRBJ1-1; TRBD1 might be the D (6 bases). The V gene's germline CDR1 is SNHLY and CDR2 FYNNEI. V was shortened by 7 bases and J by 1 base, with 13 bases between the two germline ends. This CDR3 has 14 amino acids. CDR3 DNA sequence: TGTGCCAGCATGCCGAACAGGGCGAACACTGAAGCTTTCTTT. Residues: CASMPNRANTEAFF.

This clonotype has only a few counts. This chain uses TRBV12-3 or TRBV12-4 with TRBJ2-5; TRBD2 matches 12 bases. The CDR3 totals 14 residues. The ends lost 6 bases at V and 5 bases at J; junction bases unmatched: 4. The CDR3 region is CASRSGLAGETQYF. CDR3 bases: TGTGCCAGCAGATCCGGACTAGCGGGGGAGACCCAGTACTTC.

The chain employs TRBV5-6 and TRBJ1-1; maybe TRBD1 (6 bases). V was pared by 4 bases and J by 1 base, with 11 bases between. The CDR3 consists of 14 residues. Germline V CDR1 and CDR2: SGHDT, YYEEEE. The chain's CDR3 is CASSRNRENTEAFF. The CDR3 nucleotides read TGTGCCAGCAGCCGGAACAGGGAGAACACTGAAGCTTTCTTT.

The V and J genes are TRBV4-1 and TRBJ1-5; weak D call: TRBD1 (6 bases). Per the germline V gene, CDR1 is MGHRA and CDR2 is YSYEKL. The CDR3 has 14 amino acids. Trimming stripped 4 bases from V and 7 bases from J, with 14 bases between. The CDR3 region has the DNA TGCGCCAGCAGCCTCGGGACACTGGCGCAGCCCCAGCATTTT. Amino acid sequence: CASSLGTLAQPQHF.

The chain's CDR3 is CASSKGPGSAGPQHF. CDR3 coding DNA: TGTGCCAGCAGCAAAGGTCCAGGCTCTGCCGGTCCCCAGCATTTT. The rearrangement joins TRBV21-1 to TRBJ1-5. TRBV21-1 represents a pseudogene. The CDR3 is 15 amino acids.

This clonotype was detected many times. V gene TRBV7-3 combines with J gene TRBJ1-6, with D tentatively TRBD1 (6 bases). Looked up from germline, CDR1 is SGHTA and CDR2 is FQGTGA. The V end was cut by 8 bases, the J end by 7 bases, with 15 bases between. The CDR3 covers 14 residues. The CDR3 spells CASSSSGGNSPLHF. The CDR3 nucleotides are TGTGCCAGCTCAAGCTCTGGGGGCAATTCACCCCTCCACTTT. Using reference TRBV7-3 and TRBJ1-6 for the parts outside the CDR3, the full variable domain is GAGVSQTPSNKVTEKGKYVELRCDPISGHTALYWYRQSLGQGPEFLIYFQGTGAADDSGLPNDRFFAVRPEGSVSTLKIQRTERGDSAVYLCASSSSGGNSPLHFGNGTRLTVT.

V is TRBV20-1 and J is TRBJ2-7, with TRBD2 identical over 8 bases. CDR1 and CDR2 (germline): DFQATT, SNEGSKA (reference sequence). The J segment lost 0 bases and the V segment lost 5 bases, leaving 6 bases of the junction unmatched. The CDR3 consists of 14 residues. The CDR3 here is CSAHSGITSYEQYF. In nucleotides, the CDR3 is TGCAGTGCTCATAGCGGGATTACCTCCTACGAGCAGTACTTC.

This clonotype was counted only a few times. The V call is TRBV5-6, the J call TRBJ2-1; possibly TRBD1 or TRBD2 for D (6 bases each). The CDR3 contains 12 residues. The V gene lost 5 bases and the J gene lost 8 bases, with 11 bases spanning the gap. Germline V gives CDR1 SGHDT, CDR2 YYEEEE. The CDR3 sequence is CASRRRGDEQFF. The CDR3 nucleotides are TGTGCCAGCAGACGAAGGGGGGATGAGCAGTTCTTC.

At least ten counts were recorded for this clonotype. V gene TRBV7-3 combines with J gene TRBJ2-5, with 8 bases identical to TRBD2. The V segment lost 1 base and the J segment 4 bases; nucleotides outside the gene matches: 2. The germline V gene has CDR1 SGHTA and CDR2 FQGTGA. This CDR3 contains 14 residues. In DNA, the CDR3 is TGTGCCAGCAGCTTAAGCGGGGGGAGAGAGACCCAGTACTTC. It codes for CASSLSGGRETQYF.

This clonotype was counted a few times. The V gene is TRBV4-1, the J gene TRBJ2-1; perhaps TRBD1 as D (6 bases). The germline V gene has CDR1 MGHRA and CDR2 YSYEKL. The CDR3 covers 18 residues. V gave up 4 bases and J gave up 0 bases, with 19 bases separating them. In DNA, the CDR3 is TGCGCCAGCAGCCCCCTCCCCGTACAGGGATTCTCCTACAATGAGCAGTTCTTC. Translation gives CASSPLPVQGFSYNEQFF.

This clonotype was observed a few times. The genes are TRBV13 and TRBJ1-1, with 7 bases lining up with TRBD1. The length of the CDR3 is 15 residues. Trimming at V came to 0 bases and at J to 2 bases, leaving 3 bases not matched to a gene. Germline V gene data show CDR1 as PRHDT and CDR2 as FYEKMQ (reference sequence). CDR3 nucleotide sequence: TGTGCCAGCAGCTTAGGGACAGGGAAAAACACTGAAGCTTTCTTT. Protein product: CASSLGTGKNTEAFF.

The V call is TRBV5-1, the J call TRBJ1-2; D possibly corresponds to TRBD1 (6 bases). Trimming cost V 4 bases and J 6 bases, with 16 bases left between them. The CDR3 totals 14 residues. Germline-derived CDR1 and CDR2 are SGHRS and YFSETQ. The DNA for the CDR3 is TGCGCCAGCAGCAGGGACACCTATGGGGATGGCTACACCTTC. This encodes CASSRDTYGDGYTF.

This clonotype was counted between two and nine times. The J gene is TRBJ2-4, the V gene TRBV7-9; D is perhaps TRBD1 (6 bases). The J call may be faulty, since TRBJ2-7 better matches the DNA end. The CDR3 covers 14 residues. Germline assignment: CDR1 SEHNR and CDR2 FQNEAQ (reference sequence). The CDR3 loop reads CASSLMGAPNEQYF. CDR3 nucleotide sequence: TGTGCCAGCAGCTTAATGGGGGCTCCTAACGAGCAGTACTTC.

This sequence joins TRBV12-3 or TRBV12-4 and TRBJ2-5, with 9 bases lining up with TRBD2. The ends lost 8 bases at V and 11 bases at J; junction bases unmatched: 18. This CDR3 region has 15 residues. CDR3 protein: CASCFSGSMGNEQYF. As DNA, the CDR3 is TGTGCCAGCTGCTTTAGCGGGAGCATGGGGAATGAGCAGTACTTC.

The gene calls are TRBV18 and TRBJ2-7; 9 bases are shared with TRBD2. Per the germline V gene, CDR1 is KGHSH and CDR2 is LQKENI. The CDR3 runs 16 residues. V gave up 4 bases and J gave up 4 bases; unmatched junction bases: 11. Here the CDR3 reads CASSRTGAGGLYEQYF. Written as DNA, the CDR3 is TGTGCCAGCTCACGGACGGGTGCGGGAGGGCTTTACGAGCAGTACTTC. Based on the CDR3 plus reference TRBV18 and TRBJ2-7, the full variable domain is NAGVMQNPRHLVRRRGQEARLRCSPMKGHSHVYWYRQLPEEGLKFMVYLQKENIIDESGMPKERFSAEFPKEGPSILRIQQVVRGDSAAYFCASSRTGAGGLYEQYFGPGTRLTVT.

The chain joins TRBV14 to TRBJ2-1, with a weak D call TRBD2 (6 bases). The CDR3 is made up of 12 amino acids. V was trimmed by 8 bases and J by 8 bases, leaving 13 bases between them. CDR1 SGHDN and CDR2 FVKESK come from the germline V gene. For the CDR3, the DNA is TGTGCCAGCGCGCCTGGGAGGCATGAGCAGTTCTTC. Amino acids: CASAPGRHEQFF.

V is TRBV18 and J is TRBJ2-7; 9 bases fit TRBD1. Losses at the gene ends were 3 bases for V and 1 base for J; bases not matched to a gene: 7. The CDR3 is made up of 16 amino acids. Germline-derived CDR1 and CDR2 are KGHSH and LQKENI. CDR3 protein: CASSPSRQGVSYEQYF. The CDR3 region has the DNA TGTGCCAGCTCACCCTCCAGACAGGGGGTATCCTACGAGCAGTACTTC.

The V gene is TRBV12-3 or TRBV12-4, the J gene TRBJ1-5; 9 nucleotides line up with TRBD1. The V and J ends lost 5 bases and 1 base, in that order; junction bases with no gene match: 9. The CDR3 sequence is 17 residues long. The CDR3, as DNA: TGTGCCAGCAGTCGAGGACAGGGGAGAACGAGCAATCAGCCCCAGCATTTT. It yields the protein CASSRGQGRTSNQPQHF.

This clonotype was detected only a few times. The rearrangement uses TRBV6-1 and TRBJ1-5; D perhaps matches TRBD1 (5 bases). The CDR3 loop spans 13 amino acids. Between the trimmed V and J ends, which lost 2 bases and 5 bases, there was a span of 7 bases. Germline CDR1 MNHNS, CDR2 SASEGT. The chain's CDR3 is CASSEPGDQPQHF. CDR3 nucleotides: TGTGCCAGCAGTGAACCGGGGGATCAGCCCCAGCATTTT.

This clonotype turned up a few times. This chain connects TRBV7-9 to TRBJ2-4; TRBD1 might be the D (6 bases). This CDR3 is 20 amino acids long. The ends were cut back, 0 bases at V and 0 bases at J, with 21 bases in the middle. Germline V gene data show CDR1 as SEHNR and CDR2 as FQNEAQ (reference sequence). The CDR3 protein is CASSLAPGAIPRVAKNIQYF. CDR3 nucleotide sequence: TGTGCCAGCAGCTTAGCACCAGGGGCCATCCCCCGTGTAGCCAAAAACATTCAGTACTTC.

CDR3 sequence reads: CASSSWGEQETQYF. CDR3 DNA sequence: TGTGCCAGTAGTTCCTGGGGGGAGCAAGAGACCCAGTACTTC. The chain links TRBV19 to TRBJ2-5; a weak D match, TRBD2 (6 bases). Germline V gives CDR1 LNHDA, CDR2 SQIVND (reference sequence). CDR3 length: 14 residues. Trimming removed 5 bases from V and 2 bases from J, with 12 bases in between.

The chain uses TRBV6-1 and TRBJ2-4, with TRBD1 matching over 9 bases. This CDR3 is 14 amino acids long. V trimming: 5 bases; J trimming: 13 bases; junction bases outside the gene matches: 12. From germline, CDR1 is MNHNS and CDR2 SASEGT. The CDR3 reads CASSLQTGGKEQYF. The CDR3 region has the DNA TGTGCCAGCAGTCTTCAGACAGGGGGTAAAGAGCAGTACTTC.

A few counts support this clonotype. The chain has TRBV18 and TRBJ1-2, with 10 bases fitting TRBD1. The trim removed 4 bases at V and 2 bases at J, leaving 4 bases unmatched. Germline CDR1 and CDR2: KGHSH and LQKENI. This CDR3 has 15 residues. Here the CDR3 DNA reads TGTGCCAGCTCACGGGACAGGGGAGAAAACTATGGCTACACCTTC. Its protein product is CASSRDRGENYGYTF.